These 5 T cell receptor beta chains came from one sample sequenced in a study of blood T cell repertoires in COVID-19. The assay was immunoSEQ multiplex PCR, and TCRdb's table has in-frame clones only and misses some. Here the sample spans about 180,000 clones, 65% to 90% being singletons. The sample was peripheral blood. Receptors originate from a man aged 50 to 60 with active or convalescent COVID-19.

V usage is TRBV5-6 and J usage is TRBJ1-4; D gene uncertain. From germline, CDR1 is SGHDT and CDR2 YYEEEE. The CDR3 runs 15 residues. V was clipped by 1 base and J by 1 base, with 8 bases between them. The CDR3, as DNA: TGTGCCAGCAGCTTGTTCGGGGTAACTAATGAAAAACTGTTTTTT. It codes for CASSLFGVTNEKLFF. The full variable domain, rest sourced from reference TRBV5-6 and TRBJ1-4, is DAGVTQSPTHLIKTRGQQVTLRCSPKSGHDTVSWYQQALGQGPQFIFQYYEEEERQRGNFPDRFSGHQFPNYSSELNVNALLLGDSALYLCASSLFGVTNEKLFFGSGTQLSVL.

The sample holds one count of this clone. The chain has TRBV28 and TRBJ2-5; 7 bases fit TRBD2. The V and J ends lost 6 bases and 0 bases, in that order; junction bases with no gene match: 1. Germline CDR1 is MDHEN and CDR2 is SYDVKM. The CDR3 runs to 13 residues. This CDR3 reads CASRGGNQETQYF. DNA for the CDR3: TGTGCCAGCAGGGGGGGGAACCAAGAGACCCAGTACTTC.

The chain links TRBV7-2 to TRBJ1-1; possible D gene TRBD1, 6 bases. CDR3 length: 14 amino acids. Trimming stripped 10 bases from V and 0 bases from J, with 15 bases between. The germline gives CDR1 SGHTA, CDR2 FQGNSA. CDR3 region: CATLLGAMNTEAFF. CDR3 coding DNA: TGTGCCACCTTATTGGGGGCCATGAACACTGAAGCTTTCTTT.

The rearrangement joins TRBV11-3 to TRBJ2-3, with a tentative D call TRBD1 (5 bases). The CDR3 runs 16 residues. Trimming removed 4 bases from V and 2 bases from J, with 16 bases in between. The germline V gene encodes CDR1 SGHNT and CDR2 YENEEA. CDR3 coding DNA: TGTGCCAGCAGCTATGGGGCGGATTCTCACACAGATACGCAGTATTTT. Translation: CASSYGADSHTDTQYF.

V usage is TRBV5-4 and J usage is TRBJ1-3; D is possibly TRBD1 (6 bases). CDR1 SGHNT and CDR2 YYREEE come from the germline V gene (reference sequence). CDR3 length: 19 amino acids. V was clipped by 0 bases and J by 4 bases, with 23 bases between them. In DNA, the CDR3 is TGTGCCAGCAGCTTGGAAGGGGGGGGCCCGCTCTTGACCGGAAACACCATATATTTT. Translating gives CASSLEGGGPLLTGNTIYF.